The clone carrying this T cell receptor (beta chain) was picked up a small number of times. These data belong to a study of blood T cells in healthy people across ages. Combining a sample-barcoded 5' primer with a J-beta primer mix, a second PCR ran for about 7 to 12 cycles. TCRdb reanalysed the 5' RACE reads using MiXCR and keeps one entry per CDR3 protein. The sample carries hundreds of thousands of distinct CDR3 sequences, roughly 21% recorded once. Trimming took 9 bases from V and 6 from J, leaving 13 bases between them. CDR3 length: 12 residues. The V gene's germline CDR1 is ENHRY and CDR2 SYGVKD.

The chain uses TRBV10-3 and TRBJ2-3; D call uncertain. The sample was blood. The clonotype comes from a man between 70 and 80 years old in good health. The CDR3 DNA follows: TGTGCCATTGGCGCCTCAGAGGATACGCAGTATTTT. Translation gives CAIGASEDTQYF.